The sequence of this TCR beta chain was determined in a study of blood T cell repertoires in COVID-19. In the study overall: Sample material is recorded as cDNA or gDNA derived from T cells, B-cell-depleted T cells, or PBMCs.

Germline loops: CDR1 SGHDT, CDR2 YYEEEE. The CDR3 has 15 amino acids. V was trimmed by 2 bases and J by 2 bases, leaving 14 bases between them. The method was immunoSEQ multiplex PCR; TCRdb's version includes in-frame clones alone and lacks a portion of them. Altogether roughly 500,000 clones are present, roughly 87% being singletons, with the ten largest covering about 0.91%. This TCR was recovered from a man younger than 35 with COVID-19, enrolled during active disease. This rearrangement joins TRBV5-6 to TRBJ2-7, with TRBD2 as a possible D gene (6 bases). The sample taken for sequencing was peripheral blood. The DNA for the CDR3 is TGTGCCAGCAGCTTCAGGAGGGAACCCCCCTACGAGCAGTACTTC. It encodes CASSFRREPPYEQYF.